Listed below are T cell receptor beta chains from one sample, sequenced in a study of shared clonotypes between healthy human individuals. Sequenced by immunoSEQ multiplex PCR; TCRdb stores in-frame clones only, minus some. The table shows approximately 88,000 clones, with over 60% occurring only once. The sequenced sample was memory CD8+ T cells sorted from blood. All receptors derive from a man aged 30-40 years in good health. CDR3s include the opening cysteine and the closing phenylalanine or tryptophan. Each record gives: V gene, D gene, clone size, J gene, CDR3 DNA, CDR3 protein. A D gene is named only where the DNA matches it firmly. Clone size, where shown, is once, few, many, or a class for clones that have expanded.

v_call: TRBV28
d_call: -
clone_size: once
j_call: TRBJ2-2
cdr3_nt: TGTGCCACCCAGACGCCAGGGGACACCGGGGAGCTGTTTTTT
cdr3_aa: CATQTPGDTGELFF

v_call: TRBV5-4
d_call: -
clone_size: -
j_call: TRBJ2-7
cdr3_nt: TGTGCCAGCAGCCGAATACCGACAGACGAGCAGTACTTC
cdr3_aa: CASSRIPTDEQYF

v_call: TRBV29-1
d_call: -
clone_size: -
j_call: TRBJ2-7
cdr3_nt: TGCAGCGTTGAAGATGGAGAATTCTACGAGCAGTACTTC
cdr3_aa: CSVEDGEFYEQYF

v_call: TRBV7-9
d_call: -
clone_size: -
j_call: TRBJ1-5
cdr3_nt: TGTGCCAGCAGCTTAGCTTCAGGGGATAGTCAGCCCCAGCATTTT
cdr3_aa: CASSLASGDSQPQHF

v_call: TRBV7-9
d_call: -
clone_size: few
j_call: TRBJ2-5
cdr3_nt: TGTGCCAGCAGCTTAGTTCGGACGGGAAAAGAGACCCAGTACTTC
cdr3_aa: CASSLVRTGKETQYF

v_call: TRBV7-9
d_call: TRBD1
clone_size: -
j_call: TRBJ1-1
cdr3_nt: TGTGCCAGCACCCAAGGACAGGCATCCTGGGACACTGAAGCTTTCTTT
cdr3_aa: CASTQGQASWDTEAFF

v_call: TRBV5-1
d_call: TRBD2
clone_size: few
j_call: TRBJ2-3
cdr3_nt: TGCGCCAGCAGCTTGGCCGTCAGGTCTACTAGCGGGAGTTCAGATACGCAGTATTTT
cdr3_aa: CASSLAVRSTSGSSDTQYF

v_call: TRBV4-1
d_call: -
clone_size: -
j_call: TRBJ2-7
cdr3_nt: TGCGCCAGCAGCCAAGGCACCGCCGCTCGCTACGAGCAGTACTTC
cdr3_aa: CASSQGTAARYEQYF

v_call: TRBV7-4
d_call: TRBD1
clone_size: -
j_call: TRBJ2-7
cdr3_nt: TGTGCCAGCAGCCCATGCCGGGACAGGGTGATTTGCGAGCAGTACTTC
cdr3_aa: CASSPCRDRVICEQYF

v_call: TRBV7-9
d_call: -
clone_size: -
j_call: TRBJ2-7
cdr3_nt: TGTGCCAGCAGCTTAGGACAGCTAGACGAGCAGTACTTC
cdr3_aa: CASSLGQLDEQYF

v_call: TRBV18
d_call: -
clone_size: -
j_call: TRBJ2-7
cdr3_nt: TGTGCCAGCTCACCAATCGGAAGGGTCGAGGAGCAGTACTTC
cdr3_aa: CASSPIGRVEEQYF

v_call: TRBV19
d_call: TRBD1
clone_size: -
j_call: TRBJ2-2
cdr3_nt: TGTGCCAGCGACAGGGGGCGCACCGGGGAGCTGTTTTTT
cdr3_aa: CASDRGRTGELFF

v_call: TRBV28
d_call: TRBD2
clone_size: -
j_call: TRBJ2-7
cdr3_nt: TGTGCCAGCAGTTTACTGGGACTAGCGGGAACCAGCTCCTACGAGCAGTACTTC
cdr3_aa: CASSLLGLAGTSSYEQYF

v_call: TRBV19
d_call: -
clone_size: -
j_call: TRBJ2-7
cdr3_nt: TGTGCCAGTAGCGGGGGACCGCAGCCCTACGAGCAGTACTTC
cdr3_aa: CASSGGPQPYEQYF

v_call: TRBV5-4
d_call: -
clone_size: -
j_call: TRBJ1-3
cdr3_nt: TGTGCCAGCAGCTCTAGGGATTCTGGAAACACCATATATTTT
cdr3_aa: CASSSRDSGNTIYF

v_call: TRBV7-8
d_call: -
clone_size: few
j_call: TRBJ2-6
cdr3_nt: TGTGCCAGCAGCACAACAGGTTCGGGGCCCCCTGGGGCCAACGTCCTGACTTTC
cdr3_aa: CASSTTGSGPPGANVLTF

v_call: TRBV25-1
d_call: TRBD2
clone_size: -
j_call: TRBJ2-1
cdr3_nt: TGTGCCAGCAGTGGCCGACTAGCGGGAGAGGAGCAGTTCTTC
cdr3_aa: CASSGRLAGEEQFF

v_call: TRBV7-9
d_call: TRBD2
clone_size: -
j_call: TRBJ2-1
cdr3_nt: TGTGCCAGCAGCCCCCGCCCCGGACTAGCGGCGTACAATGAGCAGTTCTTC
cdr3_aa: CASSPRPGLAAYNEQFF

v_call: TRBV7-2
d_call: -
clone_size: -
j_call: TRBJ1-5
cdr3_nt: TGTGCCAGCAATCAAGGTTCCCAGCCCCAGCATTTT
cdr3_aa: CASNQGSQPQHF

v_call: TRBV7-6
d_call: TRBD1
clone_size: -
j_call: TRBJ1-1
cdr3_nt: TGTGCCAGCAGCCTACCCGGACAGGGGGCCGCTGAAGCTTTCTTT
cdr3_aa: CASSLPGQGAAEAFF

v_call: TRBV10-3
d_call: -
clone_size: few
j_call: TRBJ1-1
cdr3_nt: TGTGCCATCAGTTACTCGAGACAGGACCCGAACACTGAAGCTTTCTTT
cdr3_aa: CAISYSRQDPNTEAFF

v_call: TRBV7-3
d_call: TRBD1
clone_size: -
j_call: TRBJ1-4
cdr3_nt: TGTGCCAGCAGCTTAATGGGACAGACAAATGAAAAACTGTTTTTT
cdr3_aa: CASSLMGQTNEKLFF

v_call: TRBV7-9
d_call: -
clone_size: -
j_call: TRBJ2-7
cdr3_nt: TGTGCCAGCAGCTTCGGAGAGGGCCTTAGCGAGCAGTACTTC
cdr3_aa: CASSFGEGLSEQYF

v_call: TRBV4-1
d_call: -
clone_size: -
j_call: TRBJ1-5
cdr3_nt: TGCGCCAGCAGCCAAGTAGCGGGGACTAGGCAGCCCCAGCATTTT
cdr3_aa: CASSQVAGTRQPQHF

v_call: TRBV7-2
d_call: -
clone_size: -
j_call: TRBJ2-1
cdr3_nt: TGTGCCAGCAGCCTCGGACGGGGAGGTAATGAGCAGTTCTTC
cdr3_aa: CASSLGRGGNEQFF

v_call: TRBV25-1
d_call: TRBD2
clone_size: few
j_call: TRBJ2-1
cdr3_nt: TGTGCCAGCAGCGGTCGAGCACTAGCGATCTACAATGAGCAGTTCTTC
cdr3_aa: CASSGRALAIYNEQFF

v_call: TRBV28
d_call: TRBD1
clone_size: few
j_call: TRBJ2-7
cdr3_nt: TGTGCCAGCAGTATCGGGACAGGGTTAGGAGAGCAGTACTTC
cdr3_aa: CASSIGTGLGEQYF

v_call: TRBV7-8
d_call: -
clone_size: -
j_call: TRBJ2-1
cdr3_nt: TGTGCCAGCAGCTTAATGCCTTTTAGCGCCCTCTCCTACAATGAGCAGTTCTTC
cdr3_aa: CASSLMPFSALSYNEQFF

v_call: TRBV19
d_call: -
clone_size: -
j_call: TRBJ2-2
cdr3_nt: TGTGCCAGTAGCCGTTACAGGGTGGGGGATACCGGGGAGCTGTTTTTT
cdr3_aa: CASSRYRVGDTGELFF

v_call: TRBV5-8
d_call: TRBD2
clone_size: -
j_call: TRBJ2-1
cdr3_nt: TGTGCCAGCAGCCCCCTGACTAGCGGGCTCTACAATGAGCAGTTCTTC
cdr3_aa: CASSPLTSGLYNEQFF

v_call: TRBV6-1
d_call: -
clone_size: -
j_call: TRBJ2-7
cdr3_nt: TGTGCCAGCCTTCGACGGGAACACGAGCAGTACTTC
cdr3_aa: CASLRREHEQYF

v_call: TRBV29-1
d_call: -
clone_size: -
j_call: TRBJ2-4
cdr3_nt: TGCAGCGTTGCCAGCTTAAACATTCAGTACTTC
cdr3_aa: CSVASLNIQYF

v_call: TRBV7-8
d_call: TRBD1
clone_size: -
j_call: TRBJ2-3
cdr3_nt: TGTGCCAGCAGCTTGTCCCCTCCAGTGACAGGGAGCACAGATACGCAGTATTTT
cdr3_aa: CASSLSPPVTGSTDTQYF

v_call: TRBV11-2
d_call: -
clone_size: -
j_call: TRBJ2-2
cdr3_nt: TGTGCCAGCAGCGGCGTAGGGTACGGGGAGCTGTTTTTT
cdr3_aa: CASSGVGYGELFF

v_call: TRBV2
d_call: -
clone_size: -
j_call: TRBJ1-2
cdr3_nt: TGTGCCAGCAGTGATAGGCGGCAGGGGATTGGCTACACCTTC
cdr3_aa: CASSDRRQGIGYTF

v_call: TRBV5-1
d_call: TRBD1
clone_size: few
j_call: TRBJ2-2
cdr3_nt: TGCGCCAGCGCAAGCCGGGACAGGGGACCCACCGGGGAGCTGTTTTTT
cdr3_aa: CASASRDRGPTGELFF

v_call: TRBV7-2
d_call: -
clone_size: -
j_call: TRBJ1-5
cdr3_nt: TGTGCCAGCAGCCTCACAGTAGTTCATCAGCCCCAGCATTTT
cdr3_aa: CASSLTVVHQPQHF